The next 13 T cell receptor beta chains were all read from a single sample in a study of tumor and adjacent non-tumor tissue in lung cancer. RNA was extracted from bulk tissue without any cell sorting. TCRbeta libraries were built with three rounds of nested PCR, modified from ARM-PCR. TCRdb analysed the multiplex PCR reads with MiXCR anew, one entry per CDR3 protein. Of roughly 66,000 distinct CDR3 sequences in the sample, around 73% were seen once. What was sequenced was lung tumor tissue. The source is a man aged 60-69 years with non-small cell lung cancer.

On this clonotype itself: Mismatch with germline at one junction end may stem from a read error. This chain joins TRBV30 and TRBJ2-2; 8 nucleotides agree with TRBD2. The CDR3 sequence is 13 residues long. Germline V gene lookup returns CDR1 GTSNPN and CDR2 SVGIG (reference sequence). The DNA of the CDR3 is TGTGCCTGGAGTGTAGCGGGAGTCGGGGAGTTGTTTTTT. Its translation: CAWSVAGVGELFF.

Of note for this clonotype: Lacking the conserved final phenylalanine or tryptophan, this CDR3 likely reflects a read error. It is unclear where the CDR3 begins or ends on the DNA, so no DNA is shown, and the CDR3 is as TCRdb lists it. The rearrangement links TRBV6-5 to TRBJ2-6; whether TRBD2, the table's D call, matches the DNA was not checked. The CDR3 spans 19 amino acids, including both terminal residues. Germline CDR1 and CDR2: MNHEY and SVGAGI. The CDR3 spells CASSRGESGLLSGANVLTL.

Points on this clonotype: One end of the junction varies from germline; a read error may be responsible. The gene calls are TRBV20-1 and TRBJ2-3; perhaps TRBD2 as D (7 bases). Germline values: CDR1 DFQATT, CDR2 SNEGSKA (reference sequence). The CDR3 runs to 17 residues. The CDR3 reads CSAIPEGISGWTETQYF. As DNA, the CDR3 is TGCAGTGCTATCCCTGAGGGGATTAGCGGGTGGACAGAAACGCAGTATTTT.

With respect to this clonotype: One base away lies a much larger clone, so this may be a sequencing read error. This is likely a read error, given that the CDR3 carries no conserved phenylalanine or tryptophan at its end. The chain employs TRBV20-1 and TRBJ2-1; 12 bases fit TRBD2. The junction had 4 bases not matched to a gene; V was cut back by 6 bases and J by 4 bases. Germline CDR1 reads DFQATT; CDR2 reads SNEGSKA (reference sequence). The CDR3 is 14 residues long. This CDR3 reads CSATTSGGYNEQFL. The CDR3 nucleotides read TGCAGTGCAACCACTAGCGGGGGGTACAATGAGCAGTTCTTA.

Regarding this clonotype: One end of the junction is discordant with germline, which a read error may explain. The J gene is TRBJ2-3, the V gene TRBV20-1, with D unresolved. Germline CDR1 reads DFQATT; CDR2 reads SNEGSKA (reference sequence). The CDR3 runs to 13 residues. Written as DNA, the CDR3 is TGCAGTGCTAGATCGCTCCACATAGATACACAGTATTTT. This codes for CSARSLHIDTQYF.

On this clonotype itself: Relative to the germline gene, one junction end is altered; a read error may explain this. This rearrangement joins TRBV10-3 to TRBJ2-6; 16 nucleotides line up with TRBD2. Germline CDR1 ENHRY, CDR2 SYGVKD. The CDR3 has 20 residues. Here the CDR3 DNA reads TGTGCCATGCGTGAACATGGGACTAGCGGGAGGGACTCTGGGGCCAACCTCCTGACTTTC. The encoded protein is CAMREHGTSGRDSGANLLTF.

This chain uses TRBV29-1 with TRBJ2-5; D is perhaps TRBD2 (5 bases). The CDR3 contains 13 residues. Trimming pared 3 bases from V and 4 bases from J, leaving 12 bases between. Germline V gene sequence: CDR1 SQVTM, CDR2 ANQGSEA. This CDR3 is CSVDVRARETQYF. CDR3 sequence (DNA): TGCAGCGTTGATGTGAGGGCACGAGAGACCCAGTACTTC.

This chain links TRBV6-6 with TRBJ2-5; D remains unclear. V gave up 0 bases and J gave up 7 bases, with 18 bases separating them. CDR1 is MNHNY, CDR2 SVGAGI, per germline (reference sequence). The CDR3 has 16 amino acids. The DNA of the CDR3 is TGTGCCAGCAGTTACTCGTGGTCACTGGCGGAAGGGACCCAGTACTTC. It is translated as CASSYSWSLAEGTQYF.

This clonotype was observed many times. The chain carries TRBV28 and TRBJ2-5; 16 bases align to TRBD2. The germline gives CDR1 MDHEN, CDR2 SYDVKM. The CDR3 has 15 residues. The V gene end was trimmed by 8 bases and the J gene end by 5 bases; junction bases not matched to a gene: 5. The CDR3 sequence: CASGGLAGGGETQYF. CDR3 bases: TGTGCCAGCGGGGGACTAGCGGGAGGGGGTGAGACCCAGTACTTC.

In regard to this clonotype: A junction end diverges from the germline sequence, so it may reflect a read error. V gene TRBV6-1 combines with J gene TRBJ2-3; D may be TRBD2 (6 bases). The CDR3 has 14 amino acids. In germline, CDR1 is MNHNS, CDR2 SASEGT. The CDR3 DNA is TGTGTCAGCAGTGAGGCGGGGAGGAGGGATACGCAGTATTTT. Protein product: CVSSEAGRRDTQYF.

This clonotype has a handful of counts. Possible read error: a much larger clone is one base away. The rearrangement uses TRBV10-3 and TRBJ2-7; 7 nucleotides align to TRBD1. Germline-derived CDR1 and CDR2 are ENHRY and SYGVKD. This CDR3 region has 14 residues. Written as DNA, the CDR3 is TGTGTCACGAACAGGGGAGCAGAGGCGTCCGAGCAGTACTTC. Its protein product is CVTNRGAEASEQYF.

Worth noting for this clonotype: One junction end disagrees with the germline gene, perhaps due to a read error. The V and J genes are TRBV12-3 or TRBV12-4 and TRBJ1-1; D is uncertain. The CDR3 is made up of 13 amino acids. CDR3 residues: CGSSTSRSTEAFF. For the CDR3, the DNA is TGTGGCAGCAGCACATCCAGGAGTACTGAAGCTTTCTTT.

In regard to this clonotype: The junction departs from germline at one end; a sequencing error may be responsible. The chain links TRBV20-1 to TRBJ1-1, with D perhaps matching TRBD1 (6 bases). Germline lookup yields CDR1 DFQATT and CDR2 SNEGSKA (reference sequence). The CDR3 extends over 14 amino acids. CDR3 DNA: TGCAGTGCTAGAGATCCGGGGGCAGGAACTGAAGCTTTATTT. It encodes CSARDPGAGTEALF.